This T cell receptor beta chain is from a study of blood T cell repertoires in COVID-19. Trimming removed 4 bases from V and 3 bases from J, with 16 bases in between. This CDR3 has 16 residues. The germline V gene has CDR1 SGHDT and CDR2 YYEEEE. Produced via immunoSEQ multiplex PCR; TCRdb's table is partial and in-frame only. Of 300,000 to 400,000 clones in the sample, roughly 85% were seen once. This TCR was sampled from a woman in her thirties who had been exposed to COVID-19. The V call is TRBV5-6, the J call TRBJ2-2; D ambiguous. The sample comprised PBMCs or T cells enriched from blood (not recorded which). The CDR3: CASSIYARSDTGELFF. The CDR3 DNA sequence: TGTGCCAGCAGCATCTATGCCCGGAGCGACACCGGGGAGCTGTTTTTT.